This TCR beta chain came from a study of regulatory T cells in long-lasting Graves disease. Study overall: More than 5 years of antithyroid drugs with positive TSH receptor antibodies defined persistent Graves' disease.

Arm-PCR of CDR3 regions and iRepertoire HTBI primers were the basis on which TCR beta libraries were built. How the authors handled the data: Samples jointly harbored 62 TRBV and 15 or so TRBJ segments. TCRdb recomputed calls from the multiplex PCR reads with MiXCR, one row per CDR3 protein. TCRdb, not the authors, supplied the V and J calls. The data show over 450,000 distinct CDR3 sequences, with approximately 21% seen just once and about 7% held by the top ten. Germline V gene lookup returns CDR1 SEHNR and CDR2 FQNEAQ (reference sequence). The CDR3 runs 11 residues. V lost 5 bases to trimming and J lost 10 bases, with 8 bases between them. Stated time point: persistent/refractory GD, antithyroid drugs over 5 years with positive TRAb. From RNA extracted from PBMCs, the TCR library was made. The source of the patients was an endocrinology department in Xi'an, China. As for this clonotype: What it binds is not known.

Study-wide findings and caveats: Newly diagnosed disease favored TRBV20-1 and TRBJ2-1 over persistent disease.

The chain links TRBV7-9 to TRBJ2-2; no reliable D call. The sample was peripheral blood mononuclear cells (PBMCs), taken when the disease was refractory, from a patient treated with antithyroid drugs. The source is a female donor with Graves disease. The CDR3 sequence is CASSAHEELFF. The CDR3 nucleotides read TGTGCCAGCAGCGCGCATGAGGAGCTGTTTTTT.